Following are 11 T cell receptor beta chains from one sample sequenced in a study of blood T cells in healthy people across ages. Together with a sample-barcoded 5' primer, a J-beta primer mix was included in a second PCR lasting roughly 7 to 11 cycles. TCRdb reanalysed the 5' RACE reads using MiXCR and keeps one entry per CDR3 protein. The sample consists of under 2 million distinct CDR3 sequences, 30% to 35% of them appearing once. The sequenced material came from blood. The receptors stem from a woman under 40 in good health.

This chain joins TRBV29-1 and TRBJ2-5; D not certain. V lost 4 bases and J 5 bases, leaving 11 bases between the germline ends. Per the germline V gene, CDR1 is SQVTM and CDR2 is ANQGSEA. This CDR3 comprises 12 residues. The CDR3, as DNA: TGCAGCGTTGGGAGTCTGAGGGAGACCCAGTACTTC. Translated, it gives CSVGSLRETQYF.

This clonotype was seen more than once but under ten times. This chain joins TRBV5-1 and TRBJ2-5, with TRBD1 as a possible D gene (5 bases). The J call is doubtful: the DNA matches TRBJ2-7 better. The CDR3 length is 13 residues. Germline V gene data show CDR1 as SGHRS and CDR2 as YFSETQ. DNA of the CDR3: TGCGCCAGCAGTCACGACAGAACCTACGAGCAGTACTTC. Amino acid sequence: CASSHDRTYEQYF.

This clonotype turned up a few times. The chain recombines TRBV30 with TRBJ2-6; D gene unclear. The CDR3 extends over 14 amino acids. The germline V gene has CDR1 GTSNPN and CDR2 SVGIG (reference sequence). Trimming took 2 bases from V and 7 from J, leaving 12 bases between them. The CDR3 reads CAWSKEKGANVLTF. The CDR3 region has the DNA TGTGCCTGGAGTAAAGAAAAGGGAGCCAACGTCCTGACTTTC.

The chain couples TRBV5-1 to TRBJ1-1; TRBD1 is a possible D gene (5 bases). Looked up from germline, CDR1 is SGHRS and CDR2 is YFSETQ. This CDR3 contains 12 residues. V lost 5 bases and J lost 7, with 12 bases in between. In nucleotides, the CDR3 is TGCGCCAGCAGGACAGCTTTTGATGAAGCTTTCTTT. Translating gives CASRTAFDEAFF.

Only a few counts were recorded for this clonotype. The rearrangement uses TRBV12-3 or TRBV12-4 and TRBJ2-5; no reliable D call. The DNA end is more similar to TRBJ2-7, so the J call may be wrong. The CDR3 sequence is 14 residues long. The CDR3 sequence: CANSHLEWPNEQYF. CDR3 nucleotide sequence: TGTGCCAACAGCCATCTTGAGTGGCCCAACGAGCAGTACTTC.

This clonotype was detected a few times. V and J are TRBV20-1 and TRBJ2-3; no firm D call. CDR3 length: 14 amino acids. V lost 5 bases and J lost 0, with 12 bases in between. In germline, CDR1 is DFQATT, CDR2 SNEGSKA (reference sequence). The CDR3 DNA reads as TGCAGTGCTTCAGGAGACGCTAGCACAGATACGCAGTATTTT. The encoded protein is CSASGDASTDTQYF.

The chain is built from TRBV10-2 and TRBJ2-7, with no clear D. CDR3 size: 15 residues. Germline V gene lookup returns CDR1 WSHSY and CDR2 SAAADI. The V and J ends lost 1 base and 3 bases respectively, with 13 bases between them. The CDR3 loop reads CASSELMGSSYEQYF. The DNA of the CDR3 is TGCGCCAGCAGTGAGTTGATGGGCTCCAGCTACGAGCAGTACTTC.

The gene calls are TRBV29-1 and TRBJ2-1, with TRBD1 matching over 9 bases. From germline, CDR1 is SQVTM and CDR2 ANQGSEA. The CDR3 covers 13 residues. The J segment lost 6 bases and the V segment lost 5 bases, leaving 5 bases of the junction unmatched. CDR3 residues: CSVPRDRVNEQFF. The CDR3 region has the DNA TGCAGCGTTCCCCGGGACAGGGTCAATGAGCAGTTCTTC.

The rearrangement joins TRBV9 to TRBJ2-5; perhaps TRBD1 as D (5 bases). The CDR3 spans 15 residues. Germline assignment: CDR1 SGDLS and CDR2 YYNGEE. V lost 4 bases, J lost 5 bases, and 18 bases lay in between. Here the CDR3 reads CASSQDQGVGETQYF. As DNA, the CDR3 is TGTGCCAGCAGCCAAGATCAAGGGGTAGGGGAGACCCAGTACTTC.

In its sample, this clonotype was seen many times. V gene TRBV12-3 or TRBV12-4 combines with J gene TRBJ2-3; weak D call: TRBD2 (5 bases). The V and J ends lost 7 bases and 5 bases respectively, with 10 bases between them. This CDR3 is built from 12 residues. The CDR3 DNA follows: TGTGCCAGCATGCCTAGCCTAGATACGCAGTATTTT. It yields the protein CASMPSLDTQYF.

This clonotype showed up just a few times. V and J are TRBV4-1 and TRBJ2-7, with 9 nucleotides matching TRBD2. The CDR3 has 15 amino acids. The trim removed 4 bases at V and 10 bases at J, leaving 14 bases unmatched. In germline, CDR1 is MGHRA, CDR2 YSYEKL. CDR3 sequence: CASSPSASGKEAQYF. CDR3 DNA sequence: TGCGCCAGCAGCCCCTCGGCTAGCGGGAAAGAGGCCCAGTACTTC.